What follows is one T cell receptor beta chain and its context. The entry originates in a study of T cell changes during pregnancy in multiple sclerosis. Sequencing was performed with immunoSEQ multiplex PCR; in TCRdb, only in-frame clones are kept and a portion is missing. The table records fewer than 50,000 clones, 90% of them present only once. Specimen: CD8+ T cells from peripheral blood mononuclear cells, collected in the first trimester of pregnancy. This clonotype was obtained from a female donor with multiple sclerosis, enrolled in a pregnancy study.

The CDR3 loop is CASAHRALGIAYEQYF. In DNA form, the CDR3 reads TGTGCTAGTGCCCATCGGGCCCTCGGGATTGCGTACGAGCAGTACTTC. The chain links TRBV12-5 to TRBJ2-7; D might be TRBD2 (5 bases). Germline loops: CDR1 LGHNT, CDR2 FRNRAP. The CDR3 totals 16 residues. Trimming stripped 7 bases from V and 4 bases from J, with 23 bases between. Using reference TRBV12-5 and TRBJ2-7 for the parts outside the CDR3, the full variable domain is DARVTQTPRHKVTEMGQEVTMRCQPILGHNTVFWYRQTMMQGLELLAYFRNRAPLDDSGMPKDRFSAEMPDATLATLKIQPSEPRDSAVYFCASAHRALGIAYEQYFGPGTRLTVT.